The table lists the clone carrying this T cell receptor beta chain with a few counts. Its cognate antigen is unknown. This entry belongs to a study of blood T cells in healthy people across ages. Each individual donor underwent a draw of around 9.8 milliliters of peripheral blood. Broader study findings: With age, beta diversity per million T cells declined roughly linearly, significantly by around 43. Naive CD4+ cells and diversity were both higher in long-lived donors than in aged donors. Unsorted PBMCs blocked a conclusive comparison of naive and antigen-experienced cells.

A J-beta primer mix and a sample-barcoded 5' primer were used in a second PCR of about 6 to 12 cycles. In TCRdb, the 5' RACE reads were re-called with MiXCR into one record per CDR3 protein. The top ten clones hold more than 6% of a sample with 1.5 million to 2 million distinct CDR3 sequences, over 25% of them seen once. The germline gives CDR1 LGHDT, CDR2 YNNKEL (reference sequence). CDR3 length: 15 amino acids. The V and J ends lost 2 bases and 0 bases respectively, with 9 bases between them. The chain links TRBV3-1 to TRBJ2-3; D possibly corresponds to TRBD2 (6 bases). The TCR originated in a woman in her twenties or thirties in good health. Sequences were obtained from blood. CDR3 nucleotides: TGTGCCAGCAGCCAATGGGGGGACAGCACAGATACGCAGTATTTT. This translates into CASSQWGDSTDTQYF.